These 21 T cell receptor beta chains were sequenced from one sample in a study of beta chain features in type 1 diabetes. Investigators reverse transcribed all isolated RNA, so they sequenced expressed TCRB transcripts. Only in-frame clones appear in the TCRdb table, and some are missing; sequencing was by immunoSEQ multiplex PCR. The top ten clones hold about 0.097% of a sample with hundreds of thousands of clones, 15% to 19% of them seen once. Source material: naive CD4+ T cells from blood. The receptor source for this set is a man aged 18 to 30 in good health.

The chain joins TRBV7-9 to TRBJ1-1, with unresolved D. CDR1 is SEHNR, CDR2 FQNEAQ, per germline (reference sequence). V was pared by 5 bases and J by 4 bases, with 17 bases between. CDR3 length: 15 residues. The CDR3 DNA reads as TGTGCCAGCAGCCCCCGGCCTAGTATCCCCACTGAAGCTTTCTTT. It encodes CASSPRPSIPTEAFF.

The chain is built from TRBV5-1 and TRBJ1-5; weak D call: TRBD1 (6 bases). V was cut by 2 bases and J by 5 bases, with 11 bases left in between. From germline, CDR1 is SGHRS and CDR2 YFSETQ. This CDR3 is 14 amino acids long. The CDR3 reads CASSFSGEDQPQHF. The CDR3 DNA sequence: TGCGCCAGCAGCTTTTCAGGGGAGGATCAGCCCCAGCATTTT. Together with reference TRBV5-1 and TRBJ1-5, the CDR3 gives the full variable domain: KAGVTQTPRYLIKTRGQQVTLSCSPISGHRSVSWYQQTPGQGLQFLFEYFSETQRNKGNFPGRFSGRQFSNSRSEMNVSTLELGDSALYLCASSFSGEDQPQHFGDGTRLSIL.

This clone showed up just a few times. V gene TRBV28 combines with J gene TRBJ1-4, with 7 bases matching TRBD1. J lost 2 bases, V lost 5 bases, and 8 bases had no gene match. This CDR3 spans 16 amino acids. Germline assignment: CDR1 MDHEN and CDR2 SYDVKM. The CDR3 is CASSRQGSATNEKLFF. CDR3 bases: TGTGCCAGCAGTCGACAGGGCTCGGCGACTAATGAAAAACTGTTTTTT.

This clone was recorded a few times. The chain's CDR3 is CASSVSSAENTIYF. DNA for the CDR3: TGTGCCAGCAGCGTAAGCTCGGCCGAAAACACCATATATTTT. The rearrangement uses TRBV5-4 and TRBJ1-3; D gene ambiguous. V was shortened by 4 bases and J by 6 bases, with 14 bases between the two germline ends. CDR3 length equals 14 residues. CDR1 and CDR2 from the germline V gene are SGHNT and YYREEE (reference sequence). Drawing the rest from reference TRBV5-4 and TRBJ1-3, the complete variable domain is ETGVTQSPTHLIKTRGQQVTLRCSSQSGHNTVSWYQQALGQGPQFIFQYYREEENGRGNFPPRFSGLQFPNYSSELNVNALELDDSALYLCASSVSSAENTIYFGEGSWLTVV.

This clone was counted a few times. At one end, the junction sequence differs from germline, possibly due to a read error. The chain joins TRBV6-5 to TRBJ1-1, with D hard to call. Germline CDR1 MNHEY, CDR2 SVGAGI. The CDR3 extends over 13 amino acids. CDR3 region: CASTYTTNTEAFF. The CDR3 DNA sequence: TGTGCCAGCACTTACACGACGAACACTGAAGCTTTCTTT.

This clone was observed a handful of times. The chain carries TRBV5-1 and TRBJ2-5; 7 bases match TRBD1. Germline V gene sequence: CDR1 SGHRS, CDR2 YFSETQ. The CDR3 is 16 amino acids. Trimming removed 0 bases from V and 0 bases from J; junction bases left unmatched: 5. CDR3 loop: CASSLVGQNYQETQYF. Written as DNA, the CDR3 is TGCGCCAGCAGCTTGGTGGGACAGAACTACCAAGAGACCCAGTACTTC.

A remark on this clone: Other nucleotide sequences from this sample produce the same CDR3. The chain combines TRBV29-1 with TRBJ2-3; tentatively, D is TRBD2 (6 bases). The CDR3 runs to 13 residues. V lost 4 bases and J lost 6, with 14 bases in between. Germline CDR1 and CDR2: SQVTM and ANQGSEA. The CDR3 DNA sequence: TGCAGCGTTGCAGGGAGGTTAGCGGATACGCAGTATTTT. Encoded protein: CSVAGRLADTQYF.

This clone appeared a few times. The chain has TRBV7-9 and TRBJ2-3, with TRBD2 matching 10 bases. CDR1 is SEHNR and CDR2 is FQNEAQ in the germline V gene (reference sequence). The length of the CDR3 is 16 residues. V was clipped by 4 bases and J by 2 bases; unmatched bases: 6. The CDR3 is CASSSLAGADTDTQYF. Written as DNA, the CDR3 is TGTGCCAGCAGCTCGCTAGCGGGGGCCGACACAGATACGCAGTATTTT.

This chain connects TRBV5-1 to TRBJ1-5; maybe TRBD1 (5 bases). The CDR3 sequence is 13 residues long. V lost 2 bases, J lost 5 bases, and 8 bases lay in between. Germline CDR1 and CDR2: SGHRS and YFSETQ. CDR3 sequence (DNA): TGCGCCAGCAGCTTCCTGGGGGATCAGCCCCAGCATTTT. Translating gives CASSFLGDQPQHF.

There are a few counts of this clone. A much larger clone differs by one base, so this may be a read error. This chain joins TRBV9 and TRBJ2-3; D not resolved. Germline lookup yields CDR1 SGDLS and CDR2 YYNGEE. CDR3 length: 11 residues. Trimming left V 4 bases short and J 2 bases short, with 2 bases between. The DNA for the CDR3 is TGTGCCAGCAGCAACACAGATACGCAGTATTTT. Residues: CASSNTDTQYF.

This chain connects TRBV7-2 to TRBJ1-6, with D uncertain. CDR3 length: 16 amino acids. Germline V gene lookup returns CDR1 SGHTA and CDR2 FQGNSA. The germline V and J ends were trimmed by 3 bases and 9 bases, with 18 bases remaining between them. In DNA form, the CDR3 reads TGTGCCAGCAGCTTGGTTGGGCCCGGGAGCGGTTCACCCCTCCACTTT. Amino acid sequence: CASSLVGPGSGSPLHF.

The V gene is TRBV4-1, the J gene TRBJ2-7; 7 bases are shared with TRBD2. Germline V gene sequence: CDR1 MGHRA, CDR2 YSYEKL. The CDR3 runs to 16 residues. V shed 4 bases, J shed 4 bases, and the junction held 13 bases outside the gene matches. In nucleotides, the CDR3 is TGCGCCAGCAGCCCGGATGAGGGGAGGGGAGGGTACGAGCAGTACTTC. Its protein product is CASSPDEGRGGYEQYF.

The genes are TRBV7-3 and TRBJ1-6; no definite D call. Germline V gene sequence: CDR1 SGHTA, CDR2 FQGTGA. This CDR3 region has 13 residues. V was pared by 5 bases and J by 11 bases, with 13 bases between. CDR3 nucleotide sequence: TGTGCCAGCAGCGGCCTAGTCGGCACACCCCTCCACTTT. Translation: CASSGLVGTPLHF.

This clone was observed a few times. V and J are TRBV5-4 and TRBJ2-1; 10 bases line up with TRBD1. V was clipped by 3 bases and J by 5 bases; unmatched bases: 5. Germline assignment: CDR1 SGHNT and CDR2 YYREEE (reference sequence). The CDR3 has 15 residues. The CDR3 DNA sequence: TGTGCCAGCAGCTCTCCGGACAGGGGGGACAATGAGCAGTTCTTC. Its protein product is CASSSPDRGDNEQFF.

This sequence joins TRBV27 and TRBJ1-3; D is ambiguous. CDR1 and CDR2 from the germline V gene are MNHEY and SMNVEV (reference sequence). The V gene lost 6 bases and the J gene lost 2 bases, with 8 bases spanning the gap. CDR3 size: 13 residues. CDR3 protein: CASRGFTGNTIYF. The CDR3, as DNA: TGTGCCAGCAGGGGTTTTACTGGAAACACCATATATTTT.

The chain is built from TRBV5-4 and TRBJ2-2, with TRBD2 identical over 10 bases. The CDR3 length is 16 residues. In germline, CDR1 is SGHNT, CDR2 YYREEE (reference sequence). After removal of 1 base from V and 7 bases from J, the junction contained 7 bases not matched to a gene. Here the CDR3 DNA reads TGTGCCAGCAGCTTGCGCCTAGCGGGAGTTGGCGGGGAGCTGTTTTTT. Its translation is CASSLRLAGVGGELFF.

The chain recombines TRBV30 with TRBJ1-3, with D perhaps matching TRBD1 (5 bases). The CDR3 is 14 amino acids. V shed 3 bases and J shed 2 bases, with 11 bases lying between them. CDR1 GTSNPN and CDR2 SVGIG come from the germline V gene (reference sequence). DNA of the CDR3: TGTGCCTGGAGCTCGTCAGGGACTGGAAACACCATATATTTT. Translation: CAWSSSGTGNTIYF.

The V call is TRBV7-2, the J call TRBJ2-7, with 7 bases aligning to TRBD1. The J segment lost 3 bases and the V segment lost 5 bases, leaving 7 bases of the junction unmatched. The CDR3 spans 14 residues. Germline V CDR1 and CDR2: SGHTA, FQGNSA. CDR3 bases: TGTGCCAGCAGCCGAGGGGGACAGAACTACGAGCAGTACTTC. Translated, it gives CASSRGGQNYEQYF.

The V call is TRBV7-3, the J call TRBJ2-2, with D possibly TRBD1 on 6 matching bases. Germline CDR1 and CDR2: SGHTA and FQGTGA. The ends were cut back, 4 bases at V and 4 bases at J, with 16 bases in the middle. The CDR3 contains 16 residues. This CDR3 reads CASSSSTGTTTGELFF. The CDR3 DNA follows: TGTGCCAGCAGCTCCTCCACCGGGACAACCACCGGGGAGCTGTTTTTT.

This clone has more than one count but fewer than ten. The CDR3 spells CSVAWGAHEQYF. The DNA for the CDR3 is TGCAGCGTGGCCTGGGGGGCGCACGAGCAGTACTTC. The V and J genes are TRBV29-1 and TRBJ2-7; either TRBD1 or TRBD2 may supply D (6 bases each). CDR1 is SQVTM, CDR2 ANQGSEA, per germline. The CDR3 loop spans 12 amino acids. Trimming took off 6 bases at V and 5 bases at J, with 14 bases between the two ends.

The chain carries TRBV5-4 and TRBJ2-7; D perhaps matches TRBD2 (7 bases). Trimming took 2 bases from V and 5 from J, leaving 17 bases between them. The germline V gene encodes CDR1 SGHNT and CDR2 YYREEE (reference sequence). The CDR3 is 15 amino acids. CDR3 region: CASSLKGGSRNEQYF. For the CDR3, the DNA is TGTGCCAGCAGCTTAAAGGGGGGGTCCCGGAACGAGCAGTACTTC.